This TCR beta chain stems from a study of PD-1 blockade in classical Hodgkin lymphoma. Findings and caveats of the study: Patients who responded completely had about the same baseline diversity as newly diagnosed patients. Relative to healthy donors, newly diagnosed patients reportedly had lower baseline TCR diversity, which was reported as lower still in relapsed/refractory patients. Causes of the repertoire differences remain undefined, possibly disease activity or prior therapy. Patients who began taking nivolumab under 1 year after ASCT were left out.

Regarding this clone: The antigen remains undetermined.

Time point defined: cycle 4 day 1 (C4D1), after around six weeks of nivolumab. Every patient relapsed after autologous stem cell transplantation, and brentuximab vedotin exposure varied. The data were produced by immunoSEQ multiplex PCR, yet TCRdb's version contains in-frame clones alone and is incomplete. The sample consists of fewer than 9,000 clones, 78% of them appearing once. The source material was peripheral blood mononuclear cells (PBMCs), sampled before the fourth cycle of nivolumab. This receptor was taken from a human donor with classical Hodgkin lymphoma.

CDR3 sequence (DNA): TGTGCCAGCAGTTTACAGGGGGCAGTGGGCAGCAATCAGCCCCAGCATTTT. This gives the protein CASSLQGAVGSNQPQHF. The V call is TRBV27, the J call TRBJ1-5; 8 nucleotides match TRBD1. V shed 2 bases and J 1 base; nucleotides not matched to a gene: 7. CDR1 is MNHEY, CDR2 SMNVEV, per germline (reference sequence). CDR3 length equals 17 residues.